These 15 T cell receptor beta chains share one sample of origin, sequenced in a study of blood T cell repertoires in COVID-19. Measured with immunoSEQ multiplex PCR; TCRdb has only the in-frame clones, and not every one. The sample lists 300,000 to 400,000 clones; about nine tenths were seen once. Sample: peripheral blood. Receptors were obtained from a woman in her 70s with COVID-19, enrolled during active disease.

This clone was picked up a small number of times. J is TRBJ2-7 and V is TRBV19; 7 bases agree with TRBD2. V was pared by 7 bases and J by 7 bases, with 7 bases of the junction left unmatched. CDR1 and CDR2 from the germline V gene are LNHDA and SQIVND (reference sequence). This CDR3 spans 12 amino acids. The CDR3, as DNA: TGTGCCAGTAACCCTCCGGGGGGTGAGCAGTACTTC. This translates into CASNPPGGEQYF.

The table lists this clone with a count of one. This chain joins TRBV28 and TRBJ1-5, with 7 bases lining up with TRBD1. The germline V gene has CDR1 MDHEN and CDR2 SYDVKM. After removal of 2 bases from V and 6 bases from J, the junction contained 10 bases not matched to a gene. The CDR3 has 16 amino acids. This chain's CDR3 is CASSLPREGAGQPQHF. Written as DNA, the CDR3 is TGTGCCAGCAGTTTACCCCGGGAGGGGGCGGGTCAGCCCCAGCATTTT.

The chain uses TRBV9 and TRBJ2-1; 9 bases are a match to TRBD2. V shed 0 bases, J shed 0 bases, and the junction held 10 bases outside the gene matches. The CDR3 runs 19 residues. Germline values: CDR1 SGDLS, CDR2 YYNGEE. The CDR3 region has the DNA TGTGCCAGCAGCGTAGCTGATAGCGGGGGCCCTAGCTCCTACAATGAGCAGTTCTTC. This codes for CASSVADSGGPSSYNEQFF.

V gene TRBV5-6 combines with J gene TRBJ1-4, with D possibly being TRBD1 (5 bases). The CDR3 sequence is 14 residues long. Germline V gene lookup returns CDR1 SGHDT and CDR2 YYEEEE. Trimming stripped 0 bases from V and 8 bases from J, with 11 bases between. CDR3 coding DNA: TGTGCCAGCAGCTTGGTCAGGGAGGGGGAAAAACTGTTTTTT. Protein product: CASSLVREGEKLFF.

The V gene is TRBV7-2, the J gene TRBJ1-6, with 10 bases aligning to TRBD1. J gave up 6 bases and V 5 bases, and 7 bases lay outside the gene matches. CDR1 and CDR2 (germline): SGHTA, FQGNSA. The CDR3 sequence is 16 residues long. The CDR3 nucleotides are TGTGCCAGCAGCAGATCAGACAGGGGGCGTAATTCACCCCTCCACTTT. Residues: CASSRSDRGRNSPLHF.

V is TRBV5-5 and J is TRBJ1-1, with D unresolved. This CDR3 is built from 12 residues. Germline V gene lookup returns CDR1 SGHKS and CDR2 YYEKEE (reference sequence). The germline V and J ends were trimmed by 5 bases and 5 bases, with 10 bases remaining between them. CDR3 loop: CASRVGGTEAFF. DNA for the CDR3: TGTGCCAGCAGGGTAGGAGGGACTGAAGCTTTCTTT.

The chain joins TRBV7-3 to TRBJ2-7; 7 positions agree with TRBD2. Trimming at V came to 2 bases and at J to 2 bases, leaving 9 bases not matched to a gene. Germline CDR1 SGHTA, CDR2 FQGTGA. This CDR3 region has 16 residues. The CDR3 nucleotides are TGTGCCAGCAGCTTAGGGCCACAGCGGGGACCCTACGAGCAGTACTTC. Translation: CASSLGPQRGPYEQYF.

The V and J genes are TRBV24-1 and TRBJ1-5; D is uncertain. Trimming removed 12 bases from V and 2 bases from J, with 10 bases in between. CDR1 KGHDR and CDR2 SFDVKD come from the germline V gene. This CDR3 spans 12 amino acids. In DNA form, the CDR3 reads TGTGCCTGCGGGGAGGGCAATCAGCCCCAGCATTTT. Translating gives CACGEGNQPQHF.

V is TRBV14 and J is TRBJ1-1; 7 bases are a match to TRBD1. Germline values: CDR1 SGHDN, CDR2 FVKESK. The V segment lost 4 bases and the J segment 4 bases; nucleotides outside the gene matches: 6. The length of the CDR3 is 14 residues. Written as DNA, the CDR3 is TGTGCCAGCAGCCCTCAGGGGGGAATCACTGAAGCTTTCTTT. The encoded protein is CASSPQGGITEAFF.

The J gene is TRBJ2-7, the V gene TRBV5-3; 12 nucleotides line up with TRBD1. TRBV5-3 carries the ORF label, with uncertain function. V shed 4 bases, J shed 1 base, and the junction held 15 bases outside the gene matches. This CDR3 is 19 amino acids long. CDR3 sequence: CARSHGDRGLRDMSYEQYF. CDR3 nucleotides: TGTGCCAGAAGCCATGGGGACAGGGGGCTAAGGGATATGTCCTACGAGCAGTACTTC.

The gene calls are TRBV2 and TRBJ2-5; possibly TRBD1 for D (6 bases). Deletions cut 7 bases from V and 8 bases from J, with 11 bases between. Looked up from germline, CDR1 is SNHLY and CDR2 is FYNNEI. The CDR3 loop spans 11 amino acids. The CDR3 loop is CASKRGITQYF. The CDR3 DNA sequence: TGTGCCAGCAAAAGGGGGATAACCCAGTACTTC. The full variable domain, rest sourced from reference TRBV2 and TRBJ2-5, is EPEVTQTPSHQVTQMGQEVILRCVPISNHLYFYWYRQILGQKVEFLVSFYNNEISEKSEIFDDQFSVERPDGSNFTLKIRSTKLEDSAMYFCASKRGITQYFGPGTRLLVL.

This rearrangement joins TRBV5-1 to TRBJ2-5; 8 bases fit TRBD2. V gave up 0 bases and J gave up 5 bases; unmatched junction bases: 3. CDR1 is SGHRS and CDR2 is YFSETQ in the germline V gene. The CDR3 has 14 residues. The CDR3 is CASSLAPSGETQYF. The CDR3 DNA follows: TGCGCCAGCAGCTTGGCCCCTAGCGGGGAGACCCAGTACTTC.

J is TRBJ1-2 and V is TRBV30; possibly TRBD1 for D (5 bases). CDR3 length equals 10 residues. The V end was cut by 4 bases, the J end by 8 bases, with 8 bases between. CDR1 and CDR2 (germline): GTSNPN, SVGIG (reference sequence). The CDR3 protein is CAWMGGGYTF. The CDR3 DNA reads TGTGCCTGGATGGGGGGAGGCTACACCTTC.

The chain has TRBV5-6 and TRBJ1-2; 9 nucleotides align to TRBD1. CDR1 and CDR2 from the germline V gene are SGHDT and YYEEEE. The CDR3 consists of 13 residues. J lost 8 bases, V lost 2 bases, and 4 bases had no gene match. The CDR3 DNA sequence: TGTGCCAGCAGCTTAAGACAGGGGGACGGCTACACCTTC. It yields the protein CASSLRQGDGYTF.

The V call is TRBV4-2, the J call TRBJ2-5; TRBD2 is a possible D gene (5 bases). The germline CDR1 and CDR2 sequences are LGHNA and YNFKEQ. Trimming took 4 bases from V and 4 from J, leaving 10 bases between them. The CDR3 covers 13 residues. For the CDR3, the DNA is TGTGCCAGCAGCCCACGGGATGGAGAGACCCAGTACTTC. Residues: CASSPRDGETQYF.